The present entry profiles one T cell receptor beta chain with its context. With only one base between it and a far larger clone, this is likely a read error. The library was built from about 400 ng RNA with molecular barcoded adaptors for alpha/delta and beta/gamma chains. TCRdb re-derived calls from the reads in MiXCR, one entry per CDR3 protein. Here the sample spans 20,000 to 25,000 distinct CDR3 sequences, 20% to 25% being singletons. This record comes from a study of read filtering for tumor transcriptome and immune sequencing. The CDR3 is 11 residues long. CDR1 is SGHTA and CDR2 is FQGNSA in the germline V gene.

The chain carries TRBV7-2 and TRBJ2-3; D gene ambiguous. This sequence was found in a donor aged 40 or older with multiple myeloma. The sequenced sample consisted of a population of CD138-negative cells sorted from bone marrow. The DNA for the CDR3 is TGTTCCAGCAGCTTCACAGATACGCAGTATTTT. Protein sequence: CSSSFTDTQYF.